One sample yielded the 18 T cell receptor beta chains listed below, sequenced in a study of molecular identifiers for immune sequencing clone quantification. TCRdb itself ran the PCR reads through MiXCR, one entry per CDR3 protein. The table shows some 650,000 distinct CDR3 sequences, with 20% occurring only once. The sequenced sample consisted of naive CD8+ T cells from blood, with Jurkat cell RNA spiked in. The subset was: FACS-sorted CD8+CD4-CCR7+CD45RA+ naive T cells. These receptors were taken from a human donor in good health. Some libraries in this study had Jurkat cell RNA spiked in.

The rearrangement uses TRBV12-3 or TRBV12-4 and TRBJ2-1; TRBD2 agrees at 7 bases. The CDR3 has 13 residues. V shed 6 bases, J shed 8 bases, and the junction held 7 bases outside the gene matches. The CDR3 DNA is TGTGCCAGCAGCCTCAGACTAGCCTATGAGCAGTTCTTC. Encoded protein: CASSLRLAYEQFF.

Points on this clonotype: A much more abundant neighbour one base away suggests this may be a read error. This chain connects TRBV6-2 or TRBV6-3 to TRBJ2-1; D is ambiguous. V was clipped by 8 bases and J by 9 bases, with 11 bases between them. The CDR3 runs to 11 residues. The V gene's germline CDR1 is MNHEY and CDR2 SVGEGT. CDR3 sequence reads: CASGSFGEQFF. For the CDR3, the DNA is TGTGCCAGCGGGTCTTTCGGTGAGCAGTTCTTC.

To note about this clonotype: A much larger clone differs by one base, so this may be a read error. The genes are TRBV5-3 and TRBJ2-6; D gene unclear. TRBV5-3 is treated as an ORF (open reading frame) with a function not yet certain. The CDR3 totals 17 residues. Written as DNA, the CDR3 is TGTGCCAGCAGCTTGGATGAAAGTGACACTGGGGCCAACGTCCTGACTTTC. Protein sequence: CASSLDESDTGANVLTF.

The rearrangement links TRBV10-3 to TRBJ2-7; D ambiguous. V was pared by 2 bases and J by 5 bases, with 7 bases between. Looked up from germline, CDR1 is ENHRY and CDR2 is SYGVKD. The CDR3 length is 12 residues. CDR3 amino acids: CAISENSNEQYF. DNA of the CDR3: TGTGCCATCAGTGAGAACTCGAACGAGCAGTACTTC.

This clonotype was counted many times. This chain uses TRBV20-1 with TRBJ2-7, with D possibly being TRBD1 (5 bases). The CDR3 contains 13 residues. Germline CDR1 DFQATT, CDR2 SNEGSKA (reference sequence). V was pared by 6 bases and J by 1 base, with 13 bases between. The CDR3 DNA follows: TGCAGTGCAAGGACAAGACAATCCTACGAGCAGTACTTC. Amino acid sequence: CSARTRQSYEQYF.

V is TRBV27 and J is TRBJ2-5; no clear D gene. CDR3 size: 14 residues. Per germline, CDR1 MNHEY and CDR2 SMNVEV (reference sequence). Between the trimmed V and J ends, which lost 5 bases and 3 bases, there was a span of 13 bases. The DNA for the CDR3 is TGTGCCAGCAGTCCCCTGGGTACAGAAGAGACCCAGTACTTC. It specifies CASSPLGTEETQYF.

This chain connects TRBV19 to TRBJ2-1; D gene uncertain. The CDR3 extends over 10 amino acids. The germline V and J ends were trimmed by 7 bases and 15 bases, with 13 bases remaining between them. CDR1 and CDR2 from the germline V gene are LNHDA and SQIVND (reference sequence). CDR3 in amino acids: CASKGWGLFF. The CDR3 bases are TGTGCCAGTAAAGGATGGGGTTTGTTCTTC.

This clonotype appeared many times. This rearrangement joins TRBV6-1 to TRBJ2-7; no firm D call. Germline CDR1 is MNHNS and CDR2 is SASEGT. The CDR3 runs 13 residues. V lost 4 bases and J 6 bases, leaving 13 bases between the germline ends. In DNA form, the CDR3 reads TGTGCCAGCAGTGTCCGGGTGGAAGGCGAGCAGTACTTC. This codes for CASSVRVEGEQYF.

The chain carries TRBV20-1 and TRBJ2-1, with 8 positions matching TRBD2. This CDR3 is built from 13 residues. After removal of 5 bases from V and 6 bases from J, the junction contained 6 bases not matched to a gene. Germline CDR1 DFQATT, CDR2 SNEGSKA (reference sequence). The CDR3 DNA sequence: TGCAGTGCTGGGGAGCGGGGGAGCAATGAGCAGTTCTTC. It translates to CSAGERGSNEQFF.

This clonotype was seen a handful of times. The gene calls are TRBV7-9 and TRBJ2-7; weak D call: TRBD2 (7 bases). Germline V gene lookup returns CDR1 SEHNR and CDR2 FQNEAQ (reference sequence). The CDR3 runs to 15 residues. The V end was cut by 4 bases, the J end by 2 bases, with 15 bases between. CDR3 loop: CASSSRGGSPYEQYF. CDR3 DNA: TGTGCCAGCAGCTCAAGGGGGGGGTCGCCCTACGAGCAGTACTTC.

Many counts were recorded for this clonotype. The V and J genes are TRBV11-2 and TRBJ2-7, with D maybe TRBD2 (5 bases). The length of the CDR3 is 13 residues. V was shortened by 8 bases and J by 7 bases, with 18 bases between the two germline ends. CDR1 and CDR2 (germline): SGHAT, FQNNGV. DNA for the CDR3: TGTGCCAGCCGCCCGGACGGGGTAGGGGAGCAGTACTTC. Amino acid sequence: CASRPDGVGEQYF.

A remark on this clonotype: This may arise from a read error, as a much more abundant clone is one base away. The gene calls are TRBV7-2 and TRBJ2-1; the match to TRBD1 covers 7 bases. The CDR3 is made up of 14 amino acids. The V gene end was trimmed by 7 bases and the J gene end by 8 bases; junction bases not matched to a gene: 11. Per germline, CDR1 SGHTA and CDR2 FQGNSA. This CDR3 reads CASIPDRVHDEQFF. The DNA of the CDR3 is TGTGCCAGCATCCCAGACAGGGTTCACGATGAGCAGTTCTTC.

On this clonotype itself: A read error may be the cause here, since a much bigger clone is one base away. The chain joins TRBV6-1 to TRBJ2-1; D is undetermined. Germline V gives CDR1 MNHNS, CDR2 SASEGT. The CDR3 runs to 16 residues. The CDR3, as DNA: TGTGCCAGCAGTGAAACAACAGATAGCTCCTACAATGAGCAGCTCTTC. Its translation: CASSETTDSSYNEQLF.

At least ten counts were recorded for this clonotype. The chain couples TRBV3-1 to TRBJ2-7, with D perhaps assigned TRBD1 or TRBD2 (5 bases each). CDR1 LGHDT and CDR2 YNNKEL come from the germline V gene (reference sequence). The CDR3 runs to 15 residues. V shed 2 bases and J shed 6 bases, with 17 bases lying between them. The CDR3 DNA follows: TGTGCCAGCAGCCAAAAGTCGGGACGAGATCGCGAGCAGTACTTC. Its translation: CASSQKSGRDREQYF.

The chain joins TRBV24-1 to TRBJ2-1; 9 bases agree with TRBD2. Germline CDR1 and CDR2: KGHDR and SFDVKD. Trimming took 4 bases from V and 3 from J; bases not matched to a gene: 9. The CDR3 is 17 amino acids. DNA for the CDR3: TGTGCCACCAGTGAGAGTAGCGGGAGCTTAGGCTACAATGAGCAGTTCTTC. Amino acids: CATSESSGSLGYNEQFF.

This clonotype was seen many times. The chain uses TRBV7-2 and TRBJ2-7; 7 bases are shared with TRBD1. The CDR3 is 15 amino acids. V lost 4 bases and J lost 3; bases outside the gene matches: 9. CDR1 is SGHTA and CDR2 is FQGNSA in the germline V gene. Here the CDR3 reads CASSSFGTANYEQYF. The CDR3 region has the DNA TGTGCCAGCAGCTCTTTTGGGACAGCCAACTACGAGCAGTACTTC.

There are a few counts of this clonotype. V and J are TRBV6-5 and TRBJ1-1, with a possible D match to TRBD1 (6 bases). The CDR3 spans 15 residues. Germline loops: CDR1 MNHEY, CDR2 SVGAGI. Trimming shortened V by 2 bases and J by 1 base, and 11 bases separated the two germline ends. The CDR3 nucleotides read TGTGCCAGCAGTTACACGACGACAGGGAACACTGAAGCTTTCTTT. Translated: CASSYTTTGNTEAFF.

This clonotype was seen more than once but under ten times. The chain joins TRBV4-3 to TRBJ1-1, with 9 bases lining up with TRBD1. The CDR3 extends over 14 amino acids. CDR1 is LGHNA and CDR2 is YSLEER in the germline V gene. With 8 bases clipped from V and 3 bases from J, the junction kept 7 bases outside the gene matches. The CDR3: CASFPDRGDTEAFF. The CDR3 DNA follows: TGCGCCAGCTTCCCGGACAGGGGAGACACTGAAGCTTTCTTT.